Listed here is a single T cell receptor (beta chain). No antigen is known for it. Each CDR3 protein is one row after TCRdb ran MiXCR on the 5' RACE reads. The sample has roughly 310,000 distinct CDR3 sequences, around a sixth seen once. These data originate in a study of T-cell memory formation after mild COVID-19. Study in general: The TCR clusters were mostly specific to one donor. The study, taken as a whole, reports: In second-wave clones peaking day 37, SARS-CoV-2 specificity remained unconfirmed.

CDR3 length: 11 residues. Trimming removed 6 bases from V and 3 bases from J, with 4 bases in between. CDR1 is ENHRY and CDR2 is SYGVKD in the germline V gene. The sequenced sample was PBMCs or a T cell subset sorted from them (not recorded which). The rearrangement joins TRBV10-3 to TRBJ2-3; D is unclear. The clonotype comes from a man between 18 and 29 years old who had mild COVID-19 (a few samples of this study predate the infection). Cell type and time point are not known. CDR3 DNA sequence: TGTGCCATCAGGGCTACAGATACGCAGTATTTT. Amino acid sequence: CAIRATDTQYF.